A selection of T cell receptor beta chains follows, all from one sample in a study of Ad26.COV2.S vaccination and SARS-CoV-2 variants. Only in-frame clones appear in the TCRdb table, and some are missing; sequencing was by immunoSEQ multiplex PCR. The table has hundreds of thousands of clones, around 92% seen once. The sample was peripheral blood, taken in a trial of Ad26.COV2.S vaccine versus placebo. The receptors here all came from a person aged 18-60 years who received the Ad26.COV2.S COVID-19 vaccine or a placebo. CDR3s include the opening cysteine and the closing phenylalanine or tryptophan. The order of the fields is J gene, V gene, D gene, CDR3 DNA, CDR3 protein. The D gene is left open where the match is weak.

j_gene: TRBJ2-3; v_gene: TRBV6-5; d_gene: .; CDR3nt: TGTGCCAGCAGTTATTCGGGGATTGGCACAGATACGCAGTATTTT; CDR3aa: CASSYSGIGTDTQYF
j_gene: TRBJ1-6; v_gene: TRBV30; d_gene: .; CDR3nt: TGTGCCTGGAGCCCGGGGGATTCACCCCTCCACTTT; CDR3aa: CAWSPGDSPLHF
j_gene: TRBJ1-4; v_gene: TRBV6-6; d_gene: .; CDR3nt: TGTGCTTCCGGGAGGGCGACTAATGAAAAACTGTTTTTT; CDR3aa: CASGRATNEKLFF
j_gene: TRBJ2-7; v_gene: TRBV19; d_gene: .; CDR3nt: TGTGCCAGTAGACCAACCGGGGGTGCGGGGTCTGAGCAGTACTTC; CDR3aa: CASRPTGGAGSEQYF
j_gene: TRBJ1-4; v_gene: TRBV5-1; d_gene: TRBD1; CDR3nt: TGCGCCAGCGCAAGACAGGGGGCATTTCTAGAGGAAAAACTGTTTTTT; CDR3aa: CASARQGAFLEEKLFF
j_gene: TRBJ2-5; v_gene: TRBV11-3; d_gene: .; CDR3nt: TGTGCCAGCAGCTCAAATAGCCACCCGGAGACCCAGTACTTC; CDR3aa: CASSSNSHPETQYF
j_gene: TRBJ1-5; v_gene: TRBV3-1/TRBV3-2; d_gene: TRBD1; CDR3nt: TGTGCCAGCAGCTTCGGACAGGGAAAGGCTCAGCCCCAGCATTTT; CDR3aa: CASSFGQGKAQPQHF
j_gene: TRBJ1-4; v_gene: TRBV5-1; d_gene: .; CDR3nt: TGCGCCAGCAGCTCAAGTGCAACTAATGAAAAACTGTTTTTT; CDR3aa: CASSSSATNEKLFF
j_gene: TRBJ1-1; v_gene: TRBV3-1/TRBV3-2; d_gene: .; CDR3nt: TGTGCCAGCAGCCTTTTGAACACTGAAGCTTTCTTT; CDR3aa: CASSLLNTEAFF
j_gene: TRBJ2-7; v_gene: TRBV25-1; d_gene: .; CDR3nt: TGTGCCAGCACCAAGGGGTTTAACTACGAGCAGTACTTC; CDR3aa: CASTKGFNYEQYF
j_gene: TRBJ2-7; v_gene: TRBV7-9; d_gene: TRBD1; CDR3nt: TGTGCCAGCAGCTTTTCTTTCGGACAGGGCTACGAGCAGTACTTC; CDR3aa: CASSFSFGQGYEQYF
j_gene: TRBJ1-6; v_gene: TRBV27; d_gene: TRBD1; CDR3nt: TGTGCCAGCAGTTTACGAGGACAGGGGGCGAATTCACCCCTCCACTTT; CDR3aa: CASSLRGQGANSPLHF
j_gene: TRBJ1-1; v_gene: TRBV6-2/TRBV6-3; d_gene: .; CDR3nt: TGTGCCAGCAGTTACAGGTTCGCCACTGAAGCTTTCTTT; CDR3aa: CASSYRFATEAFF
j_gene: TRBJ2-7; v_gene: TRBV11-3; d_gene: .; CDR3nt: TGTGCCAGCAGCTCGTATCAGGGGAATAACGAGCAGTACTTC; CDR3aa: CASSSYQGNNEQYF
j_gene: TRBJ1-4; v_gene: TRBV7-9; d_gene: .; CDR3nt: TGTGCCAGCAGCTTGGGTCCGGTGGAAAAACTGTTTTTT; CDR3aa: CASSLGPVEKLFF
j_gene: TRBJ2-5; v_gene: TRBV7-9; d_gene: TRBD2; CDR3nt: TGTGCCAGCAGCACTGGGGGGGACCAGTACTTC; CDR3aa: CASSTGGDQYF